What follows is one T cell receptor (beta chain) and its context. This sample is part of a study of blood T cell repertoires in COVID-19. Looking at the study overall: There were acute and convalescent COVID-19 samples, and they came from the United States, Italy and Spain. PBMCs, B-cell-depleted T cells, or T cells provided the cDNA or gDNA that made up the material.

CDR3 length: 17 residues. The germline CDR1 and CDR2 sequences are MNHNS and SASEGT. V shed 2 bases and J 6 bases; nucleotides not matched to a gene: 12. Authors' methods: Amplifying reference gene primers gave estimates of nucleated cell counts. Sequencing used immunoSEQ multiplex PCR; TCRdb keeps in-frame clones, though not all of them. V and J calls and clone size come straight from that table; D and trimming were deduced from the DNA. The data show 130,000 or so clones, with roughly four fifths seen just once and about an eighth held by the top ten. The chain combines TRBV6-1 with TRBJ1-5; 8 positions match TRBD1. The clonotype originates from a human donor in a cohort sampled during active COVID-19. Sequenced: peripheral blood. CDR3 amino acids: CASSERGQELSRQPQHF. As DNA, the CDR3 is TGTGCCAGCAGTGAAAGGGGACAGGAGCTAAGCCGTCAGCCCCAGCATTTT.